The 23 T cell receptor beta chains given below trace back to one sample, sequenced in a study of T-cell reconstitution after alpha-beta-depleted transplantation in children. It was with unique molecular identifiers that the TCRbeta library was prepared. TCRdb redid the calling of the PCR reads with MiXCR, one entry per CDR3 protein. The sample records some 840,000 distinct CDR3 sequences, 16% being singletons. The specimen was PBMCs, mostly from graft donor cells, collected 360 days after TCRalphabeta/CD19-depleted stem cell transplant. The origin of the receptors is a male patient younger than 18 who had a stem cell transplant for acute lymphoblastic leukemia, so the T cells may come from the graft donor.

The J gene is TRBJ2-1, the V gene TRBV28; D possibly corresponds to TRBD1 (6 bases). V shed 6 bases and J shed 3 bases, with 15 bases lying between them. The CDR3 totals 15 residues. CDR1 MDHEN and CDR2 SYDVKM come from the germline V gene. In DNA, the CDR3 is TGTGCCAGCAGAATCAGACAGGAAGACTACAATGAGCAGTTCTTC. Residues: CASRIRQEDYNEQFF.

This chain links TRBV28 with TRBJ1-5; 7 bases match TRBD1. V shed 8 bases and J 5 bases; nucleotides not matched to a gene: 6. The germline V gene has CDR1 MDHEN and CDR2 SYDVKM. The CDR3 length is 13 residues. The CDR3 region is CASRGQDYQPQHF. The CDR3 DNA sequence: TGTGCCAGCCGCGGACAGGATTATCAGCCCCAGCATTTT.

This clonotype occurred many times. The chain employs TRBV5-1 and TRBJ2-1; a weak D match, TRBD1 (6 bases). Trimming removed 0 bases from V and 6 bases from J, with 13 bases in between. The CDR3 has 15 residues. Germline loops: CDR1 SGHRS, CDR2 YFSETQ. CDR3 nucleotides: TGCGCCAGCAGCTTGGGGGGGCCCATTACCAATGAGCAGTTCTTC. This sequence encodes CASSLGGPITNEQFF.

This clonotype has more than one count but fewer than ten. The J gene is TRBJ2-5, the V gene TRBV6-5, with 8 positions matching TRBD2. CDR1 is MNHEY, CDR2 SVGAGI, per germline. CDR3 length: 16 amino acids. After removal of 0 bases from V and 5 bases from J, the junction contained 8 bases not matched to a gene. The CDR3 nucleotides read TGTGCCAGCAGTTACTCCCGGCGGGGGGCCTATGAGACCCAGTACTTC. Amino acids: CASSYSRRGAYETQYF.

This clonotype was recorded at least ten times. The V call is TRBV15, the J call TRBJ2-1, with 12 positions matching TRBD2. V was clipped by 3 bases and J by 8 bases; unmatched bases: 11. In germline, CDR1 is LNHNV, CDR2 YYDKDF (reference sequence). The CDR3 consists of 17 residues. The DNA of the CDR3 is TGTGCCACCAGCAGGCGCCGACTAGCGGGGGAGAGAGATGAGCAGTTCTTC. Its translation: CATSRRRLAGERDEQFF.

This clonotype appeared many times. The chain links TRBV5-1 to TRBJ1-1; D ambiguous. The germline gives CDR1 SGHRS, CDR2 YFSETQ. This CDR3 contains 13 residues. The ends were cut back, 5 bases at V and 0 bases at J, with 8 bases in the middle. CDR3: CASRARLNTEAFF. In DNA form, the CDR3 reads TGCGCCAGCAGAGCGCGGTTGAACACTGAAGCTTTCTTT.

This clonotype was observed a few times. The V gene is TRBV29-1, the J gene TRBJ1-2; 7 bases line up with TRBD1. The V gene's germline CDR1 is SQVTM and CDR2 ANQGSEA. The CDR3 is 14 amino acids. After removal of 1 base from V and 3 bases from J, the junction contained 5 bases not matched to a gene. CDR3 in amino acids: CSVEVGQRDYGYTF. The CDR3 DNA is TGCAGCGTTGAAGTGGGACAGAGGGACTATGGCTACACCTTC.

The chain couples TRBV4-1 to TRBJ2-4, with 12 bases lining up with TRBD2. V gave up 4 bases and J gave up 2 bases; unmatched junction bases: 6. The V gene's germline CDR1 is MGHRA and CDR2 YSYEKL. This CDR3 spans 17 amino acids. Here the CDR3 reads CASSLTSGSGSKNIQYF. CDR3 coding DNA: TGCGCCAGCAGCCTGACTAGCGGGAGCGGGTCCAAAAACATTCAGTACTTC.

This clonotype was found a few times. The chain couples TRBV7-2 to TRBJ2-3; D possibly corresponds to TRBD2 (5 bases). Germline lookup yields CDR1 SGHTA and CDR2 FQGNSA. The V gene lost 3 bases and the J gene lost 7 bases, with 17 bases spanning the gap. CDR3 size: 15 residues. The CDR3 here is CASSLSTRGVYTQYF. In DNA form, the CDR3 reads TGTGCCAGCAGCTTGTCCACTAGAGGAGTATATACGCAGTATTTT.

The chain combines TRBV20-1 with TRBJ1-2, with D perhaps matching TRBD1 (5 bases). The CDR3 totals 12 residues. V dropped 6 bases and J dropped 6 bases, with 14 bases sitting between them. The V gene's germline CDR1 is DFQATT and CDR2 SNEGSKA (reference sequence). The CDR3 region is CSALGPPDGYTF. CDR3 sequence (DNA): TGCAGTGCGCTGGGACCCCCAGATGGCTACACCTTC.

This clonotype was counted ten times or more. The chain uses TRBV12-5 and TRBJ1-5; D ambiguous. From germline, CDR1 is LGHNT and CDR2 FRNRAP. Trimming removed 6 bases at V and 7 bases at J, with 4 bases between. The CDR3 is made up of 10 amino acids. The DNA for the CDR3 is TGTGCTAGTGGAGAGCAGCCCCAGCATTTT. Protein sequence: CASGEQPQHF.

The chain couples TRBV29-1 to TRBJ1-1; unclear D gene. V was clipped by 4 bases and J by 0 bases, with 9 bases between them. The CDR3 spans 13 residues. Germline V CDR1 and CDR2: SQVTM, ANQGSEA. The CDR3 sequence: CSVVNSLNTEAFF. DNA for the CDR3: TGCAGCGTTGTAAACAGCTTGAACACTGAAGCTTTCTTT.

This chain joins TRBV6-5 and TRBJ1-1; weak D call: TRBD1 (5 bases). CDR3 length: 12 residues. Germline V gene lookup returns CDR1 MNHEY and CDR2 SVGAGI. V was cut by 6 bases and J by 9 bases, with 14 bases left in between. The CDR3 DNA is TGTGCCAGCAGACCCACAGAGGGGCAAGCTTTCTTT. This encodes CASRPTEGQAFF.

This clonotype was observed a handful of times. The V call is TRBV5-1, the J call TRBJ2-1; the D is unclear. Germline lookup yields CDR1 SGHRS and CDR2 YFSETQ. V was pared by 1 base and J by 7 bases, with 12 bases between. This CDR3 is 14 amino acids long. CDR3: CASSLHRSQNEQFF. CDR3 bases: TGCGCCAGCAGCTTGCACCGTTCGCAGAATGAGCAGTTCTTC.

Only a few counts were recorded for this clonotype. This chain joins TRBV4-1 and TRBJ2-7, with D tentatively TRBD2 (5 bases). Trimming removed 0 bases at V and 0 bases at J, with 15 bases between. The CDR3 length is 17 residues. Germline lookup yields CDR1 MGHRA and CDR2 YSYEKL. Here the CDR3 reads CASSQEGRLDRSYEQYF. DNA of the CDR3: TGCGCCAGCAGCCAAGAGGGGAGACTCGACCGCTCCTACGAGCAGTACTTC.

This chain connects TRBV4-1 to TRBJ2-7; the D gene could be TRBD1 or TRBD2 (5 bases each). The germline V gene encodes CDR1 MGHRA and CDR2 YSYEKL. The CDR3 totals 17 residues. Trimming left V 3 bases short and J 7 bases short, with 25 bases between. The CDR3 nucleotides read TGCGCCAGCAGCCAGAAATACGGGGCCCCGGTCGTCTATGAGCAGTACTTC. The encoded protein is CASSQKYGAPVVYEQYF.

The chain recombines TRBV7-9 with TRBJ2-7; D unclear. CDR3 length: 13 amino acids. The V gene lost 4 bases and the J gene lost 2 bases, with 9 bases spanning the gap. CDR1 and CDR2 from the germline V gene are SEHNR and FQNEAQ (reference sequence). CDR3 protein: CASSYSPPYEQYF. CDR3 DNA: TGTGCCAGCAGCTATTCCCCCCCCTACGAGCAGTACTTC.

This clonotype has a handful of counts. V and J are TRBV5-1 and TRBJ1-1; no reliable D call. Trimming shortened V by 5 bases and J by 1 base, and 15 bases separated the two germline ends. The CDR3 runs to 15 residues. In germline, CDR1 is SGHRS, CDR2 YFSETQ. The CDR3 bases are TGCGCCAGCAGATCAGCCTGGTGGCGGAACACTGAAGCTTTCTTT. It specifies CASRSAWWRNTEAFF.

J is TRBJ1-3 and V is TRBV29-1; D unresolved. Trimming removed 4 bases at V and 0 bases at J, with 10 bases between. Germline-derived CDR1 and CDR2 are SQVTM and ANQGSEA. The CDR3 loop spans 14 amino acids. The CDR3 spells CSVAMDSSGNTIYF. The CDR3, as DNA: TGCAGCGTTGCGATGGACTCCTCTGGAAACACCATATATTTT.

The chain joins TRBV7-9 to TRBJ1-2, with TRBD1 matching 7 bases. The junction had 6 bases not matched to a gene; V was cut back by 1 base and J by 4 bases. This CDR3 region has 15 residues. The germline gives CDR1 SEHNR, CDR2 FQNEAQ (reference sequence). The CDR3, as DNA: TGTGCCAGCAGCTTAGTCCGGGACAGCACCTATGGCTACACCTTC. Translated, it gives CASSLVRDSTYGYTF.

Only a few counts were recorded for this clonotype. The rearrangement joins TRBV7-6 to TRBJ2-7; the match to TRBD2 covers 11 bases. The ends lost 3 bases at V and 7 bases at J; junction bases unmatched: 14. The CDR3 loop spans 17 amino acids. The germline CDR1 and CDR2 sequences are SGHVS and FNYEAQ. CDR3 protein: CASSFGAPGLAVEEQYF. The CDR3 DNA reads as TGTGCCAGCAGCTTTGGAGCTCCGGGACTAGCGGTAGAGGAGCAGTACTTC.

This chain links TRBV5-1 with TRBJ1-1; no reliable D call. Trimming took off 2 bases at V and 0 bases at J, with 8 bases between the two ends. The CDR3 contains 14 residues. Germline V gene sequence: CDR1 SGHRS, CDR2 YFSETQ. The CDR3 region is CASSFGRMNTEAFF. The CDR3 nucleotides are TGCGCCAGCAGCTTCGGACGGATGAACACTGAAGCTTTCTTT.

The CDR3 reads CASRLAGYTDTQYF. As DNA, the CDR3 is TGCGCCAGCCGACTAGCGGGATACACAGATACGCAGTATTTT. The rearrangement uses TRBV10-2 and TRBJ2-3; 11 nucleotides line up with TRBD2. From germline, CDR1 is WSHSY and CDR2 SAAADI. This CDR3 contains 14 residues. V shed 8 bases, J shed 2 bases, and the junction held 3 bases outside the gene matches.